A single sample gave rise to the 23 T cell receptor beta chains below, sequenced in a study of tumor-infiltrating lymphocytes in primary liver carcinoma. A primer in the constant region served to generate TCR beta cDNA from approximately 500 ng of total RNA. Three nested multiplex PCR rounds, a slightly modified ARM-PCR, produced the libraries for TCR beta. Primers for the first two PCR rounds were TRBV1-TRBV30 forward primers and a C-beta reverse primer (about 10 cycles per round). Each CDR3 protein gets one entry after TCRdb re-called the multiplex PCR reads with MiXCR. The table has over 250,000 distinct CDR3 sequences, 58% seen once; the top ten hold approximately 15%. Germline DNA was extracted alongside blood RNA, which was obtained from unsorted whole blood. The specimen was peripheral blood. All receptors derive from a woman aged 25 to 39 with primary liver carcinoma and hepatitis B virus infection.

About this clonotype: A much more abundant neighbour one base away suggests this may be a read error. The chain combines TRBV6-6 with TRBJ2-7; D is unresolved. Trimming cost V 2 bases and J 0 bases, with 8 bases left between them. CDR1 and CDR2 (germline): MNHNY, SVGAGI (reference sequence). There are 14 residues in the CDR3. The CDR3 here is CASSYHGNSYEQYF. The CDR3 nucleotides are TGTGCCAGCAGTTACCACGGAAACTCCTACGAGCAGTACTTC.

The chain joins TRBV28 to TRBJ2-2, with D hard to call. Trimming pared 11 bases from V and 5 bases from J, leaving 18 bases between. Germline V gives CDR1 MDHEN, CDR2 SYDVKM. The length of the CDR3 is 14 residues. The CDR3 region has the DNA TGTGCCTGTAGAAATTCACCCGGGACCGGGGAGCTGTTTTTT. Amino acid sequence: CACRNSPGTGELFF.

This clonotype was recorded at least ten times. The CDR3: CASSPRLAGTNNEQFF. In DNA form, the CDR3 reads TGTGCCAGCAGCCCCCGGCTAGCGGGGACCAACAATGAGCAGTTCTTC. The genes are TRBV6-5 and TRBJ2-1, with 9 bases lining up with TRBD2. J gave up 5 bases and V 6 bases, and 11 bases lay outside the gene matches. The CDR3 is made up of 16 amino acids. The germline gives CDR1 MNHEY, CDR2 SVGAGI.

This clonotype was picked up many times. The V and J genes are TRBV29-1 and TRBJ1-1; TRBD1 matches 12 bases. CDR3 length equals 14 residues. In germline, CDR1 is SQVTM, CDR2 ANQGSEA. V trimming: 6 bases; J trimming: 4 bases; junction bases outside the gene matches: 6. DNA for the CDR3: TGCAGCGTGGCCGGGACAGGGGGCGTCACTGAAGCTTTCTTT. Translating gives CSVAGTGGVTEAFF.

On this clonotype: This clone may be a read error of a much larger clone one base away. The chain has TRBV5-6 and TRBJ2-3; TRBD1 might be the D (7 bases). The CDR3 is 14 amino acids. Germline lookup yields CDR1 SGHDT and CDR2 YYEEEE. The DNA for the CDR3 is TGTGCCAGCAACTTGATCAGGGGGGCAGATACGCAGTATTTT. Its translation is CASNLIRGADTQYF.

The chain carries TRBV6-1 and TRBJ1-3, with D unresolved. V shed 0 bases and J shed 8 bases, with 17 bases lying between them. The CDR3 has 16 residues. In germline, CDR1 is MNHNS, CDR2 SASEGT. Here the CDR3 reads CASSEAGTLLWYTIYF. CDR3 sequence (DNA): TGTGCCAGCAGTGAAGCTGGTACATTATTATGGTACACCATATATTTT.

This clonotype appeared a few times. The CDR3 sequence is CASTGVVYEQYF. In nucleotides, the CDR3 is TGCGCCAGCACCGGGGTGGTCTACGAGCAGTACTTC. The chain carries TRBV5-1 and TRBJ2-7, with D perhaps TRBD2 (5 bases). CDR1 and CDR2 (germline): SGHRS, YFSETQ. The CDR3 loop spans 12 amino acids. The V and J ends lost 6 bases and 3 bases respectively, with 10 bases between them.

The J gene is TRBJ1-4, the V gene TRBV6-1, with a possible D match to TRBD1 (6 bases). CDR3 length: 16 residues. Trimming pared 6 bases from V and 8 bases from J, leaving 22 bases between. CDR1 is MNHNS and CDR2 is SASEGT in the germline V gene. CDR3 DNA sequence: TGTGCCAGCAGCCCCCTATGGGACAAGAGAAGGGAAAAACTGTTTTTT. Residues: CASSPLWDKRREKLFF.

Comments on this clonotype: The germline gene is not matched at one end of the junction; a read error may be the cause. V gene TRBV11-3 combines with J gene TRBJ2-1; unclear D gene. The CDR3 consists of 14 residues. From germline, CDR1 is SGHNT and CDR2 YENEEA. The CDR3 nucleotides are TGTGCCAGCAGCTTAGGGTCCAGGTTAAATGAACAGTTCTTC. It is translated as CASSLGSRLNEQFF.

This clonotype was detected a few times. Because it lacks the conserved phenylalanine or tryptophan at the end, this CDR3 is likely a read error. V usage is TRBV12-3 or TRBV12-4 and J usage is TRBJ1-2; D remains ambiguous. V was pared by 2 bases and J by 9 bases, with 7 bases between. CDR3 length: 11 amino acids. In DNA, the CDR3 is TGTGCCAGCAGTTTAAGGGAACGCTACACCTCC. Translating it yields CASSLRERYTS.

Note on this clonotype: A much larger clone differs from this one at a single base, so this may be a read error. V usage is TRBV11-3 and J usage is TRBJ2-2; D gene uncertain. CDR1 is SGHNT and CDR2 is YENEEA in the germline V gene. There are 20 residues in the CDR3. Trimming removed 3 bases at V and 0 bases at J, with 23 bases between. In DNA form, the CDR3 reads TGTGCCAGCAGCTTGTCGGACCTAATGAGACCTAACGCGAACACCGGGGAGCTGTTTTTT. It yields the protein CASSLSDLMRPNANTGELFF.

This clonotype was seen at least ten times. The chain joins TRBV6-2 or TRBV6-3 to TRBJ1-5, with 10 bases matching TRBD1. Germline CDR1 reads MNHEY; CDR2 reads SVGEGT. CDR3 length: 16 residues. The trim removed 5 bases at V and 3 bases at J, leaving 7 bases unmatched. The CDR3 bases are TGTGCCAGCAGTACAAGGGACAGGGGAGACAATCAGCCCCAGCATTTT. Protein: CASSTRDRGDNQPQHF.

Details on this clonotype: A read error may be the cause here, since a much bigger clone is one base away. V is TRBV12-3 or TRBV12-4 and J is TRBJ1-3; no clear D gene. V lost 5 bases to trimming and J lost 1 base, with 15 bases between them. The CDR3 is 16 residues long. CDR3 sequence reads: CASSPAVMSSGNTIYF. The CDR3 nucleotides read TGTGCCAGCAGTCCCGCCGTGATGAGTTCTGGAAACACCATATATTTT.

This chain uses TRBV7-9 with TRBJ2-3; 15 bases are a match to TRBD2. The length of the CDR3 is 20 residues. The germline V gene has CDR1 SEHNR and CDR2 FQNEAQ (reference sequence). J gave up 2 bases and V 5 bases, and 14 bases lay outside the gene matches. The DNA for the CDR3 is TGTGCCAGCAGCCAGGGACTAGCGGGAGGAAGGAGAACTAACACAGATACGCAGTATTTT. Residues: CASSQGLAGGRRTNTDTQYF.

V usage is TRBV4-1 and J usage is TRBJ2-7; no definite D call. The CDR3 is made up of 15 amino acids. Trimming left V 6 bases short and J 0 bases short, with 15 bases between. CDR1 is MGHRA and CDR2 is YSYEKL in the germline V gene. CDR3 DNA: TGCGCCAGCAGTTACCAGGAGATATCCTCCTACGAGCAGTACTTC. This codes for CASSYQEISSYEQYF.

In its sample, this clonotype was seen once. V and J are TRBV5-1 and TRBJ2-5, with TRBD1 matching over 9 bases. The CDR3 is made up of 13 amino acids. The germline CDR1 and CDR2 sequences are SGHRS and YFSETQ. V lost 9 bases to trimming and J lost 5 bases; unmatched junction nucleotides: 8. The CDR3 reads CANKQGAQETQYF. The CDR3 nucleotides read TGCGCCAACAAACAGGGGGCGCAGGAGACCCAGTACTTC.

In its sample, this clonotype was seen a few times. The rearrangement joins TRBV6-2 or TRBV6-3 to TRBJ2-7, with 11 bases identical to TRBD1. V lost 5 bases to trimming and J lost 2 bases; unmatched junction nucleotides: 2. The CDR3 contains 14 residues. Germline-derived CDR1 and CDR2 are MNHEY and SVGEGT. Here the CDR3 DNA reads TGTGCCAGCAGTCGGGGACAGGGGGCCTACGAGCAGTACTTC. Translated, it gives CASSRGQGAYEQYF.

Comments on this clonotype: One end of the junction is discordant with germline, which a read error may explain. V usage is TRBV2 and J usage is TRBJ2-2; perhaps TRBD2 as D (5 bases). The germline CDR1 and CDR2 sequences are SNHLY and FYNNEI. The CDR3 totals 15 residues. CDR3 residues: CANSGVSLNTGELFF. DNA for the CDR3: TGTGCCAACAGTGGAGTCAGTCTAAACACCGGGGAACTGTTTTTT. Together with reference TRBV2 and TRBJ2-2, the CDR3 gives the full variable domain: EPEVTQTPSHQVTQMGQEVILRCVPISNHLYFYWYRQILGQKVEFLVSFYNNEISEKSEIFDDQFSVERPDGSNFTLKIRSTKLEDSAMYFCANSGVSLNTGELFFGEGSRLTVL.

Regarding this clonotype: A read error may produce the germline difference seen at one junction end. The V call is TRBV12-3 or TRBV12-4, the J call TRBJ2-5; 10 positions match TRBD1. There are 15 residues in the CDR3. The CDR3 sequence: CTSSGRDRGQETQYF. Written as DNA, the CDR3 is TGTACCAGCAGTGGCCGGGACAGGGGACAAGAGACCCAGTACTTC.

As for this clonotype: Given a much more abundant clone one base away, this may be a read error. CDR3 amino acids: CAWSDRMWADTQYF. The CDR3, as DNA: TGTGCCTGGAGCGACAGGATGTGGGCAGATACGCAGTATTTT. The chain uses TRBV30 and TRBJ2-3; weak D call: TRBD1 (6 bases). V dropped 3 bases and J dropped 4 bases, with 14 bases sitting between them. The CDR3 is 14 amino acids. The germline V gene has CDR1 GTSNPN and CDR2 SVGIG (reference sequence).

A note on this clonotype: The CDR3 does not end in the conserved phenylalanine or tryptophan, so this is likely a read error. The chain links TRBV11-3 to TRBJ1-1; D is undetermined. The V and J ends lost 4 bases and 1 base respectively, with 13 bases between them. Germline loops: CDR1 SGHNT, CDR2 YENEEA. This CDR3 spans 15 amino acids. CDR3 sequence: CASSSSGRGNTEAFI. The CDR3 nucleotides are TGTGCCAGCAGCTCATCCGGACGGGGGAACACTGAAGCTTTCATT.

With respect to this clonotype: One junction end does not reproduce the germline sequence, and a read error may be involved. V gene TRBV4-1 combines with J gene TRBJ1-5, with TRBD1 matching 7 bases. This CDR3 has 15 amino acids. The germline gives CDR1 MGHRA, CDR2 YSYEKL. CDR3 in amino acids: CAGSQGTVGDQPQHF. The CDR3 DNA reads as TGCGCCGGCAGCCAGGGGACAGTCGGAGATCAGCCCCAGCATTTT.

By share, this clonotype counts as medium-sized. This sequence joins TRBV11-2 and TRBJ2-1; D may match TRBD1 or TRBD2 (6 bases each). Trimming shortened V by 5 bases and J by 11 bases, and 10 bases separated the two germline ends. This CDR3 is 11 amino acids long. CDR1 is SGHAT, CDR2 FQNNGV, per germline. The CDR3 is CASSGGGKQFF. The CDR3 nucleotides are TGTGCCAGCAGCGGAGGGGGGAAGCAGTTCTTC.